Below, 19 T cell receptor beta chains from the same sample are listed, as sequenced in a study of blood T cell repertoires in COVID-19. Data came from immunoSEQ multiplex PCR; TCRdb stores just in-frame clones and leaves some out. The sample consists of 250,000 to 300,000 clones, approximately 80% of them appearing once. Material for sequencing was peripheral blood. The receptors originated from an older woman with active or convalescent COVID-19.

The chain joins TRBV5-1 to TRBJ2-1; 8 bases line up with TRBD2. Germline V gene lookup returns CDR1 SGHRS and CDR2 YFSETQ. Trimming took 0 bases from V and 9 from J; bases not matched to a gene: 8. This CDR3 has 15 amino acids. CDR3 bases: TGCGCCAGCAGCTTGGTTACGGGGGGGCTTGGTGAGCAGTTCTTC. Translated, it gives CASSLVTGGLGEQFF.

CDR3 in DNA: TGTGCCAGCAGTGAATATGGGGAGAGCTACGAGCAGTACTTC. It yields the protein CASSEYGESYEQYF. V gene TRBV25-1 combines with J gene TRBJ2-7; D is possibly TRBD2 (5 bases). The CDR3 loop spans 14 amino acids. CDR1 is MGHDK, CDR2 SYGVNS, per germline. The V end was cut by 0 bases, the J end by 3 bases, with 9 bases between.

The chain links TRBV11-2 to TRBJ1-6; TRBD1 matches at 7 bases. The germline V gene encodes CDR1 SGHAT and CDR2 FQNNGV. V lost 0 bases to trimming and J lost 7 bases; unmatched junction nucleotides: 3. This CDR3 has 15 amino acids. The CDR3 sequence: CASSLDPGGNSPLHF. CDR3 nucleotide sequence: TGTGCCAGCAGCTTAGACCCAGGGGGAAATTCACCCCTCCACTTT.

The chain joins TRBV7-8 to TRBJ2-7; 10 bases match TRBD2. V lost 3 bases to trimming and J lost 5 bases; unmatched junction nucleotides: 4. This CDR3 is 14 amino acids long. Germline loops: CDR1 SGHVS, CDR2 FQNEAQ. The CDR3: CASSFTSGDDEQYF. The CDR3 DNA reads TGTGCCAGCAGCTTCACTAGCGGGGACGACGAGCAGTACTTC.

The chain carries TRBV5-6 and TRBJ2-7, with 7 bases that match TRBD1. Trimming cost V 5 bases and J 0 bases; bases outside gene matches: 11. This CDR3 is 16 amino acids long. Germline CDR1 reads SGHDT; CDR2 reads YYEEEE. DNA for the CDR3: TGTGCCAGCAGATATTCCGGGACAGCTTACTCCTACGAGCAGTACTTC. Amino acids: CASRYSGTAYSYEQYF. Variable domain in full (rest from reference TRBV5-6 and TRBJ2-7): DAGVTQSPTHLIKTRGQQVTLRCSPKSGHDTVSWYQQALGQGPQFIFQYYEEEERQRGNFPDRFSGHQFPNYSSELNVNALLLGDSALYLCASRYSGTAYSYEQYFGPGTRLTVT.

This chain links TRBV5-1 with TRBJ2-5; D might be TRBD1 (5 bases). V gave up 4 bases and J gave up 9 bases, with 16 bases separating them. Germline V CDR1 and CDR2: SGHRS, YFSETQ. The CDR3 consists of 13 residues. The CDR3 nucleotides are TGCGCCAGCAGCCTCGACACACACAGGCCCCAGTACTTC. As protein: CASSLDTHRPQYF.

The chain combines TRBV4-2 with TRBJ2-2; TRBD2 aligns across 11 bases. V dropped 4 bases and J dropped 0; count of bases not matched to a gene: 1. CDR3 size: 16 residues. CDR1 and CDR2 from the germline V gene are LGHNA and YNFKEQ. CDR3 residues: CASSLAGGPNTGELFF. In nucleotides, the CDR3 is TGTGCCAGCAGCCTAGCGGGGGGGCCGAACACCGGGGAGCTGTTTTTT.

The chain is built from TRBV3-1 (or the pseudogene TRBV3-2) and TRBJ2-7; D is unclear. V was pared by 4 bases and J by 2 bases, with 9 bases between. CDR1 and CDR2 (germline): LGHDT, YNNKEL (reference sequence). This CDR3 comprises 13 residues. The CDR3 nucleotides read TGTGCCAGCAGCCCCGACATCCCCTACGAGCAGTACTTC. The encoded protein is CASSPDIPYEQYF.

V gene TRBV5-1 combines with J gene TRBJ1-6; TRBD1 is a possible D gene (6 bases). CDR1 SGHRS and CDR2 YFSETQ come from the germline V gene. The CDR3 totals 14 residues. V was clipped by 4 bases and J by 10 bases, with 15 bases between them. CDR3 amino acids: CASSLTGAESPLHF. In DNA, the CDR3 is TGCGCCAGCAGCCTGACAGGAGCGGAATCACCCCTCCACTTT.

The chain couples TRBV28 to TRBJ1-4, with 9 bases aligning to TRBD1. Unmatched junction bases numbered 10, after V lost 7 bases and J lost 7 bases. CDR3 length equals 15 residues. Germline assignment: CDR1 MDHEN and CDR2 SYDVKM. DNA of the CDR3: TGTGCCAGCACCCCCTTAGACAGGGGGAGTGAAAAACTGTTTTTT. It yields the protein CASTPLDRGSEKLFF.

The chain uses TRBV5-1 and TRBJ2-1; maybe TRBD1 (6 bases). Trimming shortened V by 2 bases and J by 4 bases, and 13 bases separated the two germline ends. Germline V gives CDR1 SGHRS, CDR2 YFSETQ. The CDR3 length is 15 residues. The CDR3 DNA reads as TGCGCCAGCAGCTTTTTGACAGGCCCTTACAATGAGCAGTTCTTC. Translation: CASSFLTGPYNEQFF.

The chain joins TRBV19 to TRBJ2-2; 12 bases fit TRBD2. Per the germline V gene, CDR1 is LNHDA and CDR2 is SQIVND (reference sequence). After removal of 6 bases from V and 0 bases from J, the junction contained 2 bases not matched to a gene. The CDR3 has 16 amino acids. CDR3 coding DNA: TGTGCCAGTAGAGCTAGCGGGGGGGCGAACACCGGGGAGCTGTTTTTT. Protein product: CASRASGGANTGELFF.

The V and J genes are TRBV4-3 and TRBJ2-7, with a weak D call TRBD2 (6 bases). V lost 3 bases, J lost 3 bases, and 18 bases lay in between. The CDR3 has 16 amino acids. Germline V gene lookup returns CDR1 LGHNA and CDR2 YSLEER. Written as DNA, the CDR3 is TGCGCCAGCAGCCATACCCCGGGGGAAGCAGACTACGAGCAGTACTTC. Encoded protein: CASSHTPGEADYEQYF.

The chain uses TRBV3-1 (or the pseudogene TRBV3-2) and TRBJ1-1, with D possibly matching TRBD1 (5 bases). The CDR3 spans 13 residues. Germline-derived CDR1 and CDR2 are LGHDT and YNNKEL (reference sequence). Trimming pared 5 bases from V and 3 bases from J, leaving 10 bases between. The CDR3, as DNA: TGTGCCAGCAGCGACTCAGGGTACACTGAAGCTTTCTTT. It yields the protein CASSDSGYTEAFF.

This CDR3 reads CSVERGGRSYEQYF. Written as DNA, the CDR3 is TGCAGCGTTGAACGAGGGGGCCGCTCCTACGAGCAGTACTTC. J is TRBJ2-7 and V is TRBV29-1; 7 nucleotides align to TRBD1. CDR1 and CDR2 from the germline V gene are SQVTM and ANQGSEA. J was trimmed by 0 bases and V by 2 bases; bases with no gene match: 4. The CDR3 is made up of 14 amino acids.

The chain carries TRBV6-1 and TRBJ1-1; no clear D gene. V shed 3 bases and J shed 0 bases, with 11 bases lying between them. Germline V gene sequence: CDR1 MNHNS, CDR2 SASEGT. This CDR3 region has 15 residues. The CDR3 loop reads CASSDPLRVNTEAFF. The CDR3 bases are TGTGCCAGCAGTGACCCCCTACGGGTGAACACTGAAGCTTTCTTT.

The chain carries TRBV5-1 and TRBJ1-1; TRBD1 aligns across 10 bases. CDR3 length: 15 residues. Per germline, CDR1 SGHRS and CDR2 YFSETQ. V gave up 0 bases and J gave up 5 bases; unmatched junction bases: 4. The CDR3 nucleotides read TGCGCCAGCAGCTTGGATGGGACAGGGGCGACTGAAGCTTTCTTT. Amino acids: CASSLDGTGATEAFF.

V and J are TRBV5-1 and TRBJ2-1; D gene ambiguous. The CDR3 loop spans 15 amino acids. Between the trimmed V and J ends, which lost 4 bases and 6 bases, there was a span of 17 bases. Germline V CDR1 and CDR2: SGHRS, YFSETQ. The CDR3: CASSRRSNLFNEQFF. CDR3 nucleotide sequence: TGCGCCAGCAGCCGCCGGTCCAATCTGTTCAATGAGCAGTTCTTC. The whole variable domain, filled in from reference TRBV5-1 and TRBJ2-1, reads KAGVTQTPRYLIKTRGQQVTLSCSPISGHRSVSWYQQTPGQGLQFLFEYFSETQRNKGNFPGRFSGRQFSNSRSEMNVSTLELGDSALYLCASSRRSNLFNEQFFGPGTRLTVL.

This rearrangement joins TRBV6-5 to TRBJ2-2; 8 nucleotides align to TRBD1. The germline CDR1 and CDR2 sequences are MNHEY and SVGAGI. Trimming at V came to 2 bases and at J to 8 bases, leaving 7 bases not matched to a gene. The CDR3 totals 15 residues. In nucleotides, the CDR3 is TGTGCCAGCAGTTACGCGGACAGGGCTTTGGGGGAGCTGTTTTTT. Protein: CASSYADRALGELFF.